Presented here are 24 T cell receptor beta chains from one specimen sequenced in a study of cytomegalovirus exposure and HLA in healthy donors. PCR was performed using 60 Vbeta and 13 Jbeta primers. Clones were sequenced by immunoSEQ multiplex PCR, and TCRdb holds only the in-frame ones, with some missing. The table shows about 110,000 clones, with 83% occurring only once. Sequences were obtained from PBMCs. These receptors were obtained from a man aged 18 to 29 in good health and CMV-seronegative.

The chain carries TRBV4-1 and TRBJ1-1; D is possibly TRBD1 (6 bases). CDR1 and CDR2 from the germline V gene are MGHRA and YSYEKL. This CDR3 region has 16 residues. The V and J ends lost 8 bases and 1 base respectively, with 20 bases between them. CDR3 sequence reads: CASAGKGGMRNTEAFF. DNA for the CDR3: TGCGCCAGCGCCGGCAAGGGGGGGATGAGGAACACTGAAGCTTTCTTT.

This clone appeared a single time. The J gene is TRBJ1-4, the V gene TRBV6-1; 7 positions agree with TRBD1. Germline V CDR1 and CDR2: MNHNS, SASEGT. With 4 bases clipped from V and 3 bases from J, the junction kept 14 bases outside the gene matches. The CDR3 spans 18 residues. The CDR3: CASSVRSHWGQPNEKLFF. As DNA, the CDR3 is TGTGCCAGCAGTGTACGAAGTCATTGGGGACAGCCTAATGAAAAACTGTTTTTT.

The chain combines TRBV7-9 with TRBJ2-7, with 11 nucleotides matching TRBD1. Germline assignment: CDR1 SEHNR and CDR2 FQNEAQ (reference sequence). The CDR3 length is 14 residues. The ends lost 5 bases at V and 7 bases at J; junction bases unmatched: 7. CDR3 in DNA: TGTGCCAGCAGCCCAGGACAGGGGGCAGAGGAGCAGTACTTC. Encoded protein: CASSPGQGAEEQYF.

The chain combines TRBV7-9 with TRBJ2-7; TRBD1 is a possible D gene (6 bases). The CDR3 spans 15 residues. Germline loops: CDR1 SEHNR, CDR2 FQNEAQ (reference sequence). V lost 2 bases and J lost 3, with 14 bases in between. The DNA of the CDR3 is TGTGCCAGCAGCTTATTCTCAGGGGCCCTCTACGAGCAGTACTTC. It codes for CASSLFSGALYEQYF.

Note on this clone: The same CDR3 is also encoded by other DNA sequences in this sample. The chain employs TRBV27 and TRBJ2-7; D is possibly TRBD1 (5 bases). Germline V lookup: CDR1 MNHEY, CDR2 SMNVEV (reference sequence). Trimming took off 4 bases at V and 1 base at J, with 8 bases between the two ends. The CDR3 sequence is 13 residues long. The CDR3 loop reads CASSYQGSYEQYF. DNA for the CDR3: TGTGCCAGCAGTTACCAGGGTTCCTACGAGCAGTACTTC.

The chain is built from TRBV7-2 and TRBJ2-2; 9 bases are shared with TRBD2. The CDR3 is 18 amino acids. CDR1 is SGHTA, CDR2 FQGNSA, per germline. With V trimmed by 3 bases and J by 0 bases, 8 bases remained unmatched. CDR3 sequence: CASSFGGRAFANTGELFF. The DNA of the CDR3 is TGTGCCAGCAGCTTCGGCGGGAGGGCGTTCGCGAACACCGGGGAGCTGTTTTTT.

V is TRBV4-2 and J is TRBJ2-5; 9 bases line up with TRBD2. J gave up 4 bases and V 0 bases, and 12 bases lay outside the gene matches. The CDR3 has 18 residues. Germline V gene sequence: CDR1 LGHNA, CDR2 YNFKEQ. The CDR3 reads CASSQDPRGAGGRETQYF. CDR3 nucleotides: TGTGCCAGCAGCCAAGATCCGCGGGGAGCGGGAGGACGAGAGACCCAGTACTTC.

CDR3 sequence reads: CASSLAGGLNQPQHF. CDR3 nucleotide sequence: TGTGCCAGCAGCTTAGCAGGGGGCCTCAATCAGCCCCAGCATTTT. The J gene is TRBJ1-5, the V gene TRBV7-8; 7 positions match TRBD1. CDR3 size: 15 residues. Germline V gene data show CDR1 as SGHVS and CDR2 as FQNEAQ. The junction had 2 bases not matched to a gene; V was cut back by 0 bases and J by 3 bases.

The rearrangement joins TRBV10-3 to TRBJ2-1; 8 nucleotides line up with TRBD2. Per the germline V gene, CDR1 is ENHRY and CDR2 is SYGVKD. The CDR3 runs to 16 residues. With 5 bases clipped from V and 2 bases from J, the junction kept 8 bases outside the gene matches. The CDR3 here is CAISYVTSGAYNEQFF. For the CDR3, the DNA is TGTGCCATCAGTTATGTTACTAGCGGAGCCTACAATGAGCAGTTCTTC.

This clone was seen only once. The chain links TRBV11-3 to TRBJ2-2, with TRBD2 matching over 7 bases. V gave up 7 bases and J gave up 5 bases; unmatched junction bases: 13. The CDR3 runs to 16 residues. The V gene's germline CDR1 is SGHNT and CDR2 YENEEA. The CDR3 nucleotides are TGTGCCAGCAACTGTCCGGGACTACTAAGGACCGGGGAGCTGTTTTTT. Protein: CASNCPGLLRTGELFF.

The gene calls are TRBV7-2 and TRBJ2-7, with D unclear. CDR3 length equals 13 residues. V gave up 5 bases and J gave up 3 bases, with 11 bases separating them. The germline gives CDR1 SGHTA, CDR2 FQGNSA. In DNA, the CDR3 is TGTGCCAGCAGCCCCACGCCACTCTACGAGCAGTACTTC. Amino acid sequence: CASSPTPLYEQYF. Complete variable domain (other parts from reference TRBV7-2 and TRBJ2-7): GAGVSQSPSNKVTEKGKDVELRCDPISGHTALYWYRQSLGQGLEFLIYFQGNSAPDKSGLPSDRFSAERTGGSVSTLTIQRTQQEDSAVYLCASSPTPLYEQYFGPGTRLTVT.

Only one count was recorded for this clone. This chain uses TRBV9 with TRBJ1-5, with D possibly TRBD1 on 5 matching bases. CDR3 size: 14 residues. The germline V and J ends were trimmed by 0 bases and 9 bases, with 13 bases remaining between them. The germline V gene has CDR1 SGDLS and CDR2 YYNGEE. The CDR3 DNA follows: TGTGCCAGCAGCGTAGGTGGAGGGGTAGGGCCCCAGCATTTT. It specifies CASSVGGGVGPQHF.

The V gene is TRBV5-6, the J gene TRBJ2-1; 9 bases map to TRBD2. The CDR3 is made up of 15 amino acids. The V and J ends lost 0 bases and 4 bases, in that order; junction bases with no gene match: 2. Germline V gene lookup returns CDR1 SGHDT and CDR2 YYEEEE. CDR3 in DNA: TGTGCCAGCAGCTTGGGCGGGAGGGGTTACAATGAGCAGTTCTTC. This sequence encodes CASSLGGRGYNEQFF.

The chain has TRBV7-9 and TRBJ2-3; 8 nucleotides line up with TRBD2. There are 15 residues in the CDR3. V gave up 1 base and J gave up 1 base; unmatched junction bases: 1. From germline, CDR1 is SEHNR and CDR2 FQNEAQ (reference sequence). The DNA for the CDR3 is TGTGCCAGCAGCTTAGGTAGCGGGGGCACAGATACGCAGTATTTT. The encoded protein is CASSLGSGGTDTQYF.

This clone was seen just once. The chain carries TRBV7-9 and TRBJ2-4, with 7 bases lining up with TRBD1. Germline V CDR1 and CDR2: SEHNR, FQNEAQ (reference sequence). Germline trimming cut 6 bases from V and 4 bases from J; bases unmatched to any gene: 6. The CDR3 has 14 amino acids. CDR3 bases: TGTGCCAGCAGTTTTCAGGACAGGAAAAACATTCAGTACTTC. This gives the protein CASSFQDRKNIQYF.

The chain combines TRBV14 with TRBJ2-7, with 14 nucleotides matching TRBD2. CDR3 size: 17 residues. The ends lost 3 bases at V and 5 bases at J; junction bases unmatched: 9. Germline V gives CDR1 SGHDN, CDR2 FVKESK. The CDR3 protein is CASSQVTSGRGLNEQYF. As DNA, the CDR3 is TGTGCCAGCAGCCAGGTGACTAGCGGGAGGGGACTAAACGAGCAGTACTTC. Full variable domain (missing parts from reference TRBV14 and TRBJ2-7): EAGVTQFPSHSVIEKGQTVTLRCDPISGHDNLYWYRRVMGKEIKFLLHFVKESKQDESGMPNNRFLAERTGGTYSTLKVQPAELEDSGVYFCASSQVTSGRGLNEQYFGPGTRLTVT.

The gene calls are TRBV19 and TRBJ1-4; 7 bases fit TRBD1. V gave up 8 bases and J gave up 6 bases; unmatched junction bases: 9. CDR3 size: 14 residues. From germline, CDR1 is LNHDA and CDR2 SQIVND (reference sequence). This CDR3 is CASGTDRWDEKLFF. The CDR3 coding sequence is TGTGCCAGTGGGACAGACAGGTGGGATGAAAAACTGTTTTTT.

In its sample, this clone was seen a few times. The chain recombines TRBV19 with TRBJ1-1; no clear D gene. CDR1 and CDR2 (germline): LNHDA, SQIVND (reference sequence). V lost 5 bases and J lost 0, with 7 bases in between. The CDR3 sequence is 13 residues long. The CDR3 sequence: CASSVTMNTEAFF. The DNA of the CDR3 is TGTGCCAGTAGTGTGACAATGAACACTGAAGCTTTCTTT.

The chain couples TRBV29-1 to TRBJ2-1; D might be TRBD1 (6 bases). V was cut by 8 bases and J by 3 bases, with 8 bases left in between. The CDR3 is 11 residues long. CDR1 is SQVTM, CDR2 ANQGSEA, per germline. CDR3 bases: TGCAGCCTGGACAGCTACAATGAGCAGTTCTTC. Residues: CSLDSYNEQFF.

This clone came up once. The chain employs TRBV19 and TRBJ1-4; D remains unclear. Germline CDR1 reads LNHDA; CDR2 reads SQIVND (reference sequence). Trimming left V 5 bases short and J 0 bases short, with 22 bases between. The CDR3 loop spans 19 amino acids. The CDR3 loop is CASSDPFGVKTATNEKLFF. As DNA, the CDR3 is TGTGCCAGTAGTGACCCCTTCGGGGTTAAGACGGCAACTAATGAAAAACTGTTTTTT.

A remark on this clone: Germline and junction disagree at one end, which may indicate a read error. The genes are TRBV9 and TRBJ1-1; tentative D call: TRBD1 (5 bases). The CDR3 totals 13 residues. In germline, CDR1 is SGDLS, CDR2 YYNGEE. CDR3 sequence (DNA): TGTGCCAGCAGCGTTCCGCCGGGAGGGGCGATCCTCTTT. This codes for CASSVPPGGAILF. The complete variable domain, with remaining parts taken from reference TRBV9 and TRBJ1-1, reads DSGVTQTPKHLITATGQRVTLRCSPRSGDLSVYWYQQSLDQGLQFLIQYYNGEERAKGNILERFSAQQFPDLHSELNLSSLELGDSALYFCASSVPPGGAILFGQGTRLTVV.

V gene TRBV12-2 combines with J gene TRBJ1-2; TRBD1, the table's D call, lacks a check against the DNA. TRBV12-2 is recorded as a pseudogene. CDR3 length: 14 residues. CDR3 coding DNA: TGTGCAAGTCGCCCACAGGGGATTAACTATGGCTACACCTTC. It encodes CASRPQGINYGYTF.

The chain joins TRBV19 to TRBJ1-2; 9 nucleotides line up with TRBD1. The CDR3 covers 16 residues. Per the germline V gene, CDR1 is LNHDA and CDR2 is SQIVND (reference sequence). V lost 6 bases to trimming and J lost 4 bases; unmatched junction nucleotides: 12. CDR3 sequence (DNA): TGTGCCAGTAGAATCTCGACAGGGGGAACTACCTATGGCTACACCTTC. The encoded protein is CASRISTGGTTYGYTF.

Only a few counts were recorded for this clone. The CDR3 coding sequence is TGTGCCAGCAGCTCCCCCCACACTGGGGCCAACGTCCTGACTTTC. Translating gives CASSSPHTGANVLTF. The V gene is TRBV7-9, the J gene TRBJ2-6; no clear D gene. Germline assignment: CDR1 SEHNR and CDR2 FQNEAQ (reference sequence). The V end lost 4 bases, the J end lost 2 bases, and 9 bases lay between the germline ends. The CDR3 consists of 15 residues.